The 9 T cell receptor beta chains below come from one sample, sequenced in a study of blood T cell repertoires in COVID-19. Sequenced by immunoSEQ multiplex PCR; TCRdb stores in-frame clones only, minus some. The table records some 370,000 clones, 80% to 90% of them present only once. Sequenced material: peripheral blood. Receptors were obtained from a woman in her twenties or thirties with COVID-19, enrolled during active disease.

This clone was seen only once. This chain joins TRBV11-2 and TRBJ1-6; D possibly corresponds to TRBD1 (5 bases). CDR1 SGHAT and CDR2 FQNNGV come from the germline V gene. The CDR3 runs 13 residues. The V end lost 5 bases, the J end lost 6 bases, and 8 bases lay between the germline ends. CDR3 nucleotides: TGTGCCAGCAGCCCGACAGTTAATTCACCCCTCCACTTT. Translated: CASSPTVNSPLHF.

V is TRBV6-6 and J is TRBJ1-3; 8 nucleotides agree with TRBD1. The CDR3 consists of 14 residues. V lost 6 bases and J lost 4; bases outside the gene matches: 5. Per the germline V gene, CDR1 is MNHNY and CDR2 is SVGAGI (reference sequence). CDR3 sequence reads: CASSRTGTGNTIYF. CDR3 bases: TGTGCCAGCAGCCGGACAGGGACGGGAAACACCATATATTTT.

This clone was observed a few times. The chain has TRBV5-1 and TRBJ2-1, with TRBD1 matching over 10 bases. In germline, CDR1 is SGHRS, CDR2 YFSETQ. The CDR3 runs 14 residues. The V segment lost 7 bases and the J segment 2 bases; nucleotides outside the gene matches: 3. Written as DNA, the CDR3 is TGCGCCAGCGGACAGGGGGAAGCCTACAATGAGCAGTTCTTC. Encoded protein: CASGQGEAYNEQFF.

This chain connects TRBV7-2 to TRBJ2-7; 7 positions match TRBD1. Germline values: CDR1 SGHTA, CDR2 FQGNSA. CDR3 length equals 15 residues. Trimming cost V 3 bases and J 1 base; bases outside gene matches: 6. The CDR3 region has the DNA TGTGCCAGCAGCTTCTCCGGGACAGAGTCCTACGAGCAGTACTTC. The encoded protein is CASSFSGTESYEQYF.

The CDR3 loop is CASSNRDSDQPQHF. The CDR3 DNA follows: TGTGCCAGCAGCAACCGGGACAGTGATCAGCCCCAGCATTTT. The chain uses TRBV5-4 and TRBJ1-5, with TRBD1 matching 7 bases. The length of the CDR3 is 14 residues. Germline CDR1 and CDR2: SGHNT and YYREEE (reference sequence). Trimming removed 4 bases from V and 5 bases from J; junction bases left unmatched: 6.

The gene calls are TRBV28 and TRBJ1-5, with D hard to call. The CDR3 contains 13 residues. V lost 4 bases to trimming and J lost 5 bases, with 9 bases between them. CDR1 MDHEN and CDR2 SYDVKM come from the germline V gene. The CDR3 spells CASSYPSDQPQHF. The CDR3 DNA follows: TGTGCCAGCAGTTATCCCAGTGATCAGCCCCAGCATTTT.

The CDR3 reads CAISGGGYNEQFF. The CDR3 coding sequence is TGTGCCATCAGTGGGGGGGGTTACAATGAGCAGTTCTTC. The chain uses TRBV10-3 and TRBJ2-1; TRBD2 matches at 7 bases. This CDR3 is 13 amino acids long. V was clipped by 4 bases and J by 4 bases; unmatched bases: 1. Germline CDR1 and CDR2: ENHRY and SYGVKD.

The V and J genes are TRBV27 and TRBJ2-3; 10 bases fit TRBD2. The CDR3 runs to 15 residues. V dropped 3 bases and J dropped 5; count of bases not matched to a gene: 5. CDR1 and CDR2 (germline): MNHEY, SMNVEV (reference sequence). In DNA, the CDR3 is TGTGCCAGCAGTTTGACTAGCGGGCGAGGAGATACGCAGTATTTT. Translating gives CASSLTSGRGDTQYF.

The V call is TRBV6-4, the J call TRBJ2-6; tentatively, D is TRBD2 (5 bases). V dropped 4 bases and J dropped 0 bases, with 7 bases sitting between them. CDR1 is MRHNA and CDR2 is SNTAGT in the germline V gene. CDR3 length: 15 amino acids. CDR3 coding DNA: TGTGCCAGCAGTGTGACTAACTCTGGGGCCAACGTCCTGACTTTC. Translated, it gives CASSVTNSGANVLTF.